This passage covers 22 T cell receptor beta chains from one sample sequenced in a study of T-cell reconstitution after alpha-beta-depleted transplantation in children (dated by TCRdb to 2016 to 2017). The protocol used for the library was PCR. The sequencing machine was an Illumina HiSeq 2500. To normalize quantification of the TCRbeta repertoire, the TCR libraries were built with molecular barcoding that relied on unique molecular identifiers. TCRdb's own reprocessing of the public reads used fastp at Q25 and MiXCR and kept productive beta chains. Under each unique CDR3 protein, matching rows form one entry showing the most common genes and DNA. The sample profile shows hundreds of thousands of distinct CDR3 sequences; roughly 13% of them were found once. About 2% of the sample rests with the top ten. What the treatment or condition label conveys for this sample: allogeneic hematopoietic cell transplantation with graft depleted of TCRalphabeta T cells and CD19 B cells.

The sequencing used PBMCs, mostly from graft donor cells, collected 360 days after TCRalphabeta/CD19-depleted stem cell transplant. The receptors come from a male patient younger than 18 who had a stem cell transplant for acute myeloid leukemia, so the T cells may come from the graft donor.

The table lists this clonotype with a few counts. This sequence joins TRBV28 and TRBJ2-1; 7 bases line up with TRBD2. The CDR3 length is 13 residues. Germline V lookup: CDR1 MDHEN, CDR2 SYDVKM. Trimming at V came to 2 bases and at J to 7 bases, leaving 2 bases not matched to a gene. In nucleotides, the CDR3 is TGTGCCAGCAGTTTACTAGCGGCTAATGAGCAGTTCTTC. Translation: CASSLLAANEQFF.

This clonotype was observed a handful of times. The V and J genes are TRBV19 and TRBJ2-1; D ambiguous. The CDR3 covers 12 residues. Trimming shortened V by 3 bases and J by 5 bases, and 5 bases separated the two germline ends. The V gene's germline CDR1 is LNHDA and CDR2 SQIVND (reference sequence). The CDR3 region has the DNA TGTGCCAGTAGTATCCGCGACAATGAGCAGTTCTTC. It codes for CASSIRDNEQFF.

This clonotype was counted between two and nine times. The chain carries TRBV10-3 and TRBJ2-7, with D uncertain. CDR1 is ENHRY, CDR2 SYGVKD, per germline. This CDR3 spans 13 amino acids. Trimming removed 10 bases from V and 0 bases from J, with 13 bases in between. The CDR3, as DNA: TGTGCCACTGGACCGATCATCTCCTACGAGCAGTACTTC. This codes for CATGPIISYEQYF.

Only a few counts were recorded for this clonotype. The V call is TRBV28, the J call TRBJ1-2, with D maybe TRBD1 (5 bases). Germline loops: CDR1 MDHEN, CDR2 SYDVKM. V lost 4 bases, J lost 0 bases, and 9 bases lay in between. The CDR3 is made up of 14 amino acids. The CDR3 sequence: CASSYRQPNYGYTF. The CDR3 DNA reads as TGTGCCAGCAGTTACCGACAGCCTAACTATGGCTACACCTTC.

V and J are TRBV19 and TRBJ2-1, with D possibly matching TRBD1 (5 bases). CDR1 is LNHDA and CDR2 is SQIVND in the germline V gene (reference sequence). There are 13 residues in the CDR3. Trimming cost V 7 bases and J 3 bases, with 10 bases left between them. In nucleotides, the CDR3 is TGTGCCAGTAAGGGGCTCTTCTACAATGAGCAGTTCTTC. Protein sequence: CASKGLFYNEQFF.

The chain couples TRBV7-9 to TRBJ2-5; no clear D. Germline values: CDR1 SEHNR, CDR2 FQNEAQ (reference sequence). The CDR3 is made up of 13 amino acids. V was clipped by 0 bases and J by 10 bases, with 12 bases between them. CDR3 nucleotide sequence: TGTGCCAGCAGCTTAGCTGCGACCTCAATCCAGTACTTC. Translation: CASSLAATSIQYF.

This clonotype has more than one count but fewer than ten. Here the CDR3 reads CATSPHYNQPQHF. The CDR3 nucleotides are TGTGCCACCAGTCCTCACTACAATCAGCCCCAGCATTTT. The chain employs TRBV24-1 and TRBJ1-5; D gene uncertain. The V and J ends lost 6 bases and 3 bases respectively, with 8 bases between them. Germline V gives CDR1 KGHDR, CDR2 SFDVKD. There are 13 residues in the CDR3.

Ten or more counts support this clonotype. The chain uses TRBV10-3 and TRBJ2-7, with 9 nucleotides matching TRBD1. Germline V lookup: CDR1 ENHRY, CDR2 SYGVKD. After removal of 5 bases from V and 6 bases from J, the junction contained 8 bases not matched to a gene. The CDR3 spans 14 residues. CDR3 sequence (DNA): TGTGCCATCAGTCCGCCCGGGACAGGGTTCGAGCAGTACTTC. It specifies CAISPPGTGFEQYF.

In its sample, this clonotype was seen once. The V gene is TRBV7-2, the J gene TRBJ2-7; D is unclear. The V end lost 1 base, the J end lost 1 base, and 11 bases lay between the germline ends. The CDR3 is 15 amino acids. Germline loops: CDR1 SGHTA, CDR2 FQGNSA. CDR3 protein: CASSLGRASSYEQYF. The DNA for the CDR3 is TGTGCCAGCAGCTTAGGACGTGCGTCGTCCTACGAGCAGTACTTC.

The chain carries TRBV15 and TRBJ2-3; weak D call: TRBD2 (6 bases). CDR3 length: 16 residues. Per the germline V gene, CDR1 is LNHNV and CDR2 is YYDKDF (reference sequence). V lost 0 bases, J lost 2 bases, and 12 bases lay in between. The CDR3 DNA reads as TGTGCCACCAGCAGAGATCGGGGCGGGGCCACAGATACGCAGTATTTT. Its protein is CATSRDRGGATDTQYF.

At least ten counts were recorded for this clonotype. The chain's CDR3 is CSARGVRGSVGQGTQYF. The CDR3 DNA sequence: TGCAGTGCTAGAGGCGTCAGGGGATCGGTCGGACAGGGGACCCAGTACTTC. The chain is built from TRBV20-1 and TRBJ2-5; 8 nucleotides align to TRBD1. Germline trimming cut 1 base from V and 7 bases from J; bases unmatched to any gene: 17. The CDR3 spans 17 residues. The germline CDR1 and CDR2 sequences are DFQATT and SNEGSKA (reference sequence).

V usage is TRBV5-1 and J usage is TRBJ2-7; either TRBD1 or TRBD2 may fit D (5 bases each). Germline V CDR1 and CDR2: SGHRS, YFSETQ. V lost 0 bases and J lost 3, with 16 bases in between. The CDR3 covers 16 residues. The CDR3 is CASSLGDPGPFYEQYF. CDR3 DNA sequence: TGCGCCAGCAGCTTGGGAGATCCGGGGCCATTCTACGAGCAGTACTTC.

This clonotype appeared a few times. The genes are TRBV19 and TRBJ2-3; D gene ambiguous. Deletions cut 5 bases from V and 4 bases from J, with 7 bases between. The CDR3 is made up of 12 amino acids. CDR1 LNHDA and CDR2 SQIVND come from the germline V gene (reference sequence). CDR3 nucleotide sequence: TGTGCCAGTAGTGTGACACCAGATACGCAGTATTTT. It is translated as CASSVTPDTQYF.

The chain combines TRBV7-8 with TRBJ2-1; perhaps TRBD2 as D (6 bases). V was cut by 5 bases and J by 12 bases, with 17 bases left in between. Looked up from germline, CDR1 is SGHVS and CDR2 is FQNEAQ. There are 13 residues in the CDR3. The DNA for the CDR3 is TGTGCCAGCAGCCTCCCTTACGGGAGCGCGCAGTTCTTC. This gives the protein CASSLPYGSAQFF.

This clonotype was picked up many times. The rearrangement links TRBV19 to TRBJ1-1; 7 bases are a match to TRBD1. The CDR3 is 14 amino acids. Germline loops: CDR1 LNHDA, CDR2 SQIVND (reference sequence). V shed 7 bases and J 5 bases; nucleotides not matched to a gene: 10. The CDR3 DNA follows: TGTGCCAGTATTTCGACAGGGATAAAAACTGAAGCTTTCTTT. It is translated as CASISTGIKTEAFF. The whole variable domain, remainder taken from reference TRBV19 and TRBJ1-1, is DGGITQSPKYLFRKEGQNVTLSCEQNLNHDAMYWYRQDPGQGLRLIYYSQIVNDFQKGDIAEGYSVSREKKESFPLTVTSAQKNPTAFYLCASISTGIKTEAFFGQGTRLTVV.

This chain connects TRBV30 to TRBJ2-1, with D hard to call. Trimming cost V 4 bases and J 5 bases, with 9 bases left between them. This CDR3 is 12 amino acids long. Germline-derived CDR1 and CDR2 are GTSNPN and SVGIG (reference sequence). The chain's CDR3 is CAWNPGNNEQFF. DNA for the CDR3: TGTGCCTGGAATCCAGGAAACAATGAGCAGTTCTTC.

The rearrangement uses TRBV11-2 and TRBJ1-1; perhaps TRBD1 as D (6 bases). Germline values: CDR1 SGHAT, CDR2 FQNNGV. Trimming left V 1 base short and J 1 base short, with 10 bases between. The CDR3 sequence is 15 residues long. The CDR3 reads CASSLVDRTNTEAFF. CDR3 DNA: TGTGCCAGCAGCTTAGTCGACAGGACGAACACTGAAGCTTTCTTT.

The gene calls are TRBV4-3 and TRBJ2-1, with a possible D match to TRBD2 (6 bases). Trimming shortened V by 0 bases and J by 2 bases, and 8 bases separated the two germline ends. Germline loops: CDR1 LGHNA, CDR2 YSLEER. The CDR3 consists of 15 residues. CDR3: CASSQETRTYNEQFF. The CDR3 DNA follows: TGCGCCAGCAGCCAAGAGACTAGAACCTACAATGAGCAGTTCTTC.

The V gene is TRBV24-1, the J gene TRBJ1-5; D may be TRBD1 (6 bases). Germline V gene data show CDR1 as KGHDR and CDR2 as SFDVKD. This CDR3 spans 16 amino acids. V was shortened by 2 bases and J by 3 bases, with 13 bases between the two germline ends. CDR3 coding DNA: TGTGCCACCAGTGATTGGCGGACAGATCCCAATCAGCCCCAGCATTTT. It codes for CATSDWRTDPNQPQHF.

This chain uses TRBV30 with TRBJ2-2; D is ambiguous. V shed 1 base and J shed 8 bases, with 11 bases lying between them. Germline V gene data show CDR1 as GTSNPN and CDR2 as SVGIG (reference sequence). The CDR3 is made up of 13 amino acids. As DNA, the CDR3 is TGTGCCTGGAGTGAGGCCCGGGCTGGGGAGCTGTTTTTT. Translated: CAWSEARAGELFF.

As to this clonotype: The CDR3 end shows no conserved phenylalanine or tryptophan, and so a read error is likely. This chain links TRBV12-3 or TRBV12-4 with TRBJ1-2; tentative D call: TRBD1 (5 bases). V was trimmed by 2 bases and J by 6 bases, leaving 19 bases between them. CDR3 length: 16 residues. CDR3 sequence reads: CASSLYQATGANGYTC. In nucleotides, the CDR3 is TGTGCCAGCAGTTTATATCAGGCGACCGGGGCGAATGGCTACACCTGC.

The chain is built from TRBV20-1 and TRBJ2-4; a possible D gene is TRBD1 (6 bases). Germline V gene sequence: CDR1 DFQATT, CDR2 SNEGSKA (reference sequence). There are 11 residues in the CDR3. Trimming removed 1 base at V and 13 bases at J, with 11 bases between. The chain's CDR3 is CSARGGGSQYF. The CDR3 nucleotides read TGCAGTGCTAGAGGAGGGGGTTCGCAGTACTTC.